A selection of T cell receptor beta chains follows, all from one sample in a study of shared clonotypes between healthy human individuals. The protocol was immunoSEQ multiplex PCR, while the TCRdb copy is restricted to in-frame clones and leaves out a portion. The sample contains 2.3 million or so clones, 80% to 95% of which appear only once. Source material: naive CD4+ T cells from PBMCs. The receptors originated from a man aged 18 to 30 in good health. Some clones in this sample may be carry-over from other donors' samples. The CDR3 runs from the conserved cysteine through the conserved F or W. The D gene is left open where the match is weak. Size is omitted from some rows. Given values are once, few, many or a class for expanded clones.

v_call	clone_size	d_call	j_call	cdr3_aa	cdr3_nt
TRBV5-1	-	-	TRBJ2-2	CASSSPRLGTGELFF	TGCGCCAGCAGCTCGCCCCGACTGGGCACCGGGGAGCTGTTTTTT
TRBV6-1	-	TRBD1	TRBJ1-1	CASKGQIEAFF	TGTGCCAGCAAGGGACAGATTGAAGCTTTCTTT
TRBV7-2	-	-	TRBJ1-2	CASTRTDVYGYTF	TGTGCCAGCACCCGGACAGATGTCTATGGCTACACCTTC
TRBV6-6	-	-	TRBJ1-3	CASNPGWGNTIYF	TGTGCCAGCAACCCCGGGTGGGGAAACACCATATATTTT
TRBV7-9	-	-	TRBJ1-1	CASSSRLTEAFF	TGTGCCAGCAGCTCCCGCCTCACTGAGGCTTTCTTT
TRBV27	once	-	TRBJ2-7	CASSLKTAYEQYF	TGTGCCAGCAGTTTAAAGACAGCCTACGAGCAGTACTTC
TRBV7-3	-	TRBD1	TRBJ1-2	CASSWGQGLDANYTF	TGTGCCAGCAGCTGGGGACAGGGGCTAGACGCGAACTACACCTTC
TRBV4-2	-	-	TRBJ2-5	CASSSTDGTSHQETQYF	TGTGCCAGCAGCTCTACGGACGGTACCAGCCACCAAGAGACCCAGTACTTC
TRBV19	-	TRBD1	TRBJ2-5	CASSPRQGAGETQYF	TGTGCCAGTAGTCCTCGACAGGGGGCAGGGGAGACCCAGTACTTC
TRBV2	once	TRBD2	TRBJ2-7	CASSARLAGEAEQYF	TGTGCCAGCAGCGCTAGACTAGCGGGAGAAGCCGAGCAGTACTTC
TRBV14	-	-	TRBJ1-2	CASSQERRTPYTF	TGTGCCAGCAGCCAAGAGAGGAGAACTCCGTACACCTTC
TRBV18	-	TRBD2	TRBJ2-3	CASSPPSGSTDTQYF	TGTGCCAGCTCACCACCTAGCGGGAGTACAGATACGCAGTATTTT
TRBV7-3	-	TRBD2	TRBJ2-3	CASSSGGLACFLPSTDTQYF	TGTGCCAGCAGTTCAGGCGGACTAGCATGCTTCCTTCCTAGCACAGATACGCAGTATTTT
TRBV18	-	TRBD2	TRBJ2-7	CASSPPSGGSYEQYF	TGTGCCAGCTCACCACCAAGCGGGGGTTCCTACGAGCAGTACTTC
TRBV5-1	-	TRBD1	TRBJ1-1	CASSFRQGEFAFF	TGCGCCAGCAGCTTCAGACAGGGGGAATTTGCTTTCTTT
TRBV5-1	-	TRBD1	TRBJ1-1	CATSRTGGTEAFF	TGCGCCACCTCCAGGACAGGGGGGACTGAAGCTTTCTTT
TRBV5-4	-	-	TRBJ2-2	CASSPLTGRDTGELFF	TGTGCCAGCAGCCCTCTGACAGGTCGGGACACCGGGGAGCTGTTTTTT
TRBV5-1	-	-	TRBJ1-3	CASSRGRGTLGPGNTIYF	TGCGCCAGCAGCCGCGGGAGGGGGACTTTGGGTCCTGGAAACACCATATATTTT
TRBV10-3	once	-	TRBJ2-2	CATRGDTGELFF	TGTGCCACCAGGGGGGACACCGGGGAGCTGTTTTTT
TRBV4-3	-	TRBD1	TRBJ1-2	CASSQYTGVPNYGYTF	TGCGCCAGCAGCCAATACACAGGGGTGCCTAACTATGGCTACACCTTC
TRBV2	-	-	TRBJ2-2	CASSEPGPGELFF	TGTGCCAGCAGTGAACCTGGGCCCGGGGAGCTGTTTTTT
TRBV6-5	-	-	TRBJ1-2	CASTAGGRSYGYTF	TGTGCCAGCACGGCCGGGGGCAGGAGCTATGGCTACACCTTC
TRBV29-1	once	-	TRBJ2-1	CSVVGLTYNEQFF	TGCAGCGTTGTGGGGCTAACCTACAATGAGCAGTTCTTC
TRBV5-5	-	-	TRBJ2-2	CASRPAGTRAGELFF	TGTGCCAGCAGACCCGCCGGGACTCGAGCCGGGGAGCTGTTTTTT